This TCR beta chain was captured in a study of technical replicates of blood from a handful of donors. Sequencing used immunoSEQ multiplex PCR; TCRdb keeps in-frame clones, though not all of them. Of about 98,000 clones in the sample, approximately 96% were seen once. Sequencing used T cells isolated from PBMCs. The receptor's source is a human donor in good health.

The CDR3: CASSRHSGGSTDTQYF. The CDR3 DNA reads TGTGCCAGCAGTAGACATAGCGGGGGGAGCACAGATACGCAGTATTTT. The chain links TRBV2 to TRBJ2-3; 10 bases fit TRBD2. The V segment lost 5 bases and the J segment 0 bases; nucleotides outside the gene matches: 5. This CDR3 is 16 amino acids long. Per the germline V gene, CDR1 is SNHLY and CDR2 is FYNNEI.